This T cell receptor beta chain was sequenced in a study of T cell responses to AZD1222 COVID-19 vaccine. Profiled with immunoSEQ multiplex PCR; TCRdb holds only in-frame clones, not every one. Counted here are about 100,000 clones, approximately 91% occurring once; the ten biggest clones make up 2.5% to 3.5%. V was clipped by 2 bases and J by 0 bases, with 11 bases between them. The germline CDR1 and CDR2 sequences are SGDLS and YYNGEE. The CDR3 loop spans 15 amino acids. The material sequenced was peripheral blood, taken on day 0 of AZD1222 vaccination. The J gene is TRBJ2-5, the V gene TRBV9, with D unresolved. This clonotype was obtained from an adult in good health. The CDR3 sequence: CASSVRAVYQETQYF. The CDR3 bases are TGTGCCAGCAGCGTCCGGGCTGTGTACCAAGAGACCCAGTACTTC.